These 9 T cell receptor beta chains came from one sample sequenced in a study of early T cells in non-severe SARS-CoV-2 infection. TCRdb reprocessed the 5' RACE reads via MiXCR and lists one record per CDR3 protein. The sample gives about 48,000 distinct CDR3 sequences, around 10% of which show up once; about 8.6% is in the top ten. Sample: whole blood. These receptors came from an adult who was a healthcare worker with PCR-confirmed SARS-CoV-2 infection or an uninfected control (not recorded which).

The chain couples TRBV12-3 or TRBV12-4 to TRBJ1-5, with D possibly being TRBD1 (5 bases). The V and J ends lost 6 bases and 0 bases respectively, with 9 bases between them. CDR3 length: 14 residues. CDR3 in amino acids: CASSLGDSNQPQHF. The CDR3 DNA is TGTGCCAGCAGCCTAGGGGATAGCAATCAGCCCCAGCATTTT.

This clonotype occurred many times. The genes are TRBV30 and TRBJ2-1, with 8 bases identical to TRBD2. Germline CDR1 GTSNPN, CDR2 SVGIG (reference sequence). The CDR3 is made up of 16 amino acids. The J segment lost 6 bases and the V segment lost 0 bases, leaving 10 bases of the junction unmatched. The CDR3 region is CAWSVSGGVEGNEQFF. The CDR3 nucleotides are TGTGCCTGGAGTGTAAGCGGGGGCGTTGAAGGCAATGAGCAGTTCTTC.

This clonotype was observed many times. This chain links TRBV4-1 with TRBJ2-3; D gene unclear. Per the germline V gene, CDR1 is MGHRA and CDR2 is YSYEKL. The CDR3 extends over 17 amino acids. Trimming removed 0 bases from V and 4 bases from J, with 17 bases in between. This CDR3 is CASSQELVAYAPDTQYF. CDR3 in DNA: TGCGCCAGCAGCCAAGAGTTGGTAGCATACGCACCAGATACGCAGTATTTT.

This clonotype came up many times. The V call is TRBV5-1, the J call TRBJ2-1; 7 nucleotides match TRBD2. Trimming cost V 2 bases and J 3 bases; bases outside gene matches: 5. The CDR3 consists of 15 residues. Looked up from germline, CDR1 is SGHRS and CDR2 is YFSETQ. CDR3 bases: TGCGCCAGCAGCTTACTAGCGATGGACTACAATGAGCAGTTCTTC. Its translation: CASSLLAMDYNEQFF.

This chain connects TRBV3-1 to TRBJ2-5; D is unresolved. The germline CDR1 and CDR2 sequences are LGHDT and YNNKEL (reference sequence). This CDR3 is built from 14 residues. The germline V and J ends were trimmed by 4 bases and 5 bases, with 14 bases remaining between them. The CDR3 region is CASSPQGRKETQYF. DNA for the CDR3: TGTGCCAGCAGCCCCCAAGGCAGAAAGGAGACCCAGTACTTC.

This clonotype was detected a few times. V is TRBV21-1 and J is TRBJ2-3; TRBD1, the table's D call, was not compared with the DNA. TRBV21-1 is a known pseudogene. The CDR3 covers 19 residues. The CDR3 DNA sequence: TGTGCCAGCAGCAAAGGTGGGCGGGGGCGCCAGGTCCCCACAGATACGCAGTATTTT. Translated: CASSKGGRGRQVPTDTQYF.

There are many counts of this clonotype. The J gene is TRBJ1-1, the V gene TRBV28; D not resolved. This CDR3 comprises 14 residues. Between the trimmed V and J ends, which lost 6 bases and 1 base, there was a span of 12 bases. CDR1 and CDR2 from the germline V gene are MDHEN and SYDVKM. CDR3 in amino acids: CASRLLQRNTEAFF. The CDR3 region has the DNA TGTGCCAGCAGACTTCTCCAGCGGAACACTGAAGCTTTCTTT.

The rearrangement joins TRBV29-1 to TRBJ2-7, with D tentatively TRBD2 (6 bases). This CDR3 contains 14 residues. V was trimmed by 4 bases and J by 2 bases, leaving 15 bases between them. CDR1 SQVTM and CDR2 ANQGSEA come from the germline V gene. CDR3 sequence: CSVVMSGRTYEQYF. Here the CDR3 DNA reads TGCAGCGTTGTGATGAGCGGGCGAACCTACGAGCAGTACTTC.

This clonotype has ten or more counts. The chain employs TRBV7-6 and TRBJ2-1, with 9 bases aligning to TRBD2. After removal of 6 bases from V and 3 bases from J, the junction contained 6 bases not matched to a gene. The CDR3 spans 15 residues. Per germline, CDR1 SGHVS and CDR2 FNYEAQ. In DNA, the CDR3 is TGTGCCAGCAGTCCCCTAGCGGGAAGCTACAATGAGCAGTTCTTC. Amino acid sequence: CASSPLAGSYNEQFF.